This T cell receptor (beta chain) is drawn from a study of blood T cell repertoires in COVID-19. Study information: PBMCs, B-cell-depleted T cells, or T cells provided the cDNA or gDNA that made up the material.

Concerning this clone itself: The same CDR3 can be traced to other DNA sequences in this sample.

This CDR3 contains 14 residues. Looked up from germline, CDR1 is LNHDA and CDR2 is SQIVND (reference sequence). V was pared by 6 bases and J by 3 bases, with 14 bases between. The data were produced by immunoSEQ multiplex PCR, yet TCRdb's version contains in-frame clones alone and is incomplete. The table includes approximately 400,000 clones, about nine tenths detected once. The chain couples TRBV19 to TRBJ2-5; tentative D call: TRBD2 (6 bases). Sequenced material: peripheral blood. This TCR derives from a woman between 50 and 59 years old with COVID-19, enrolled during active disease. The CDR3 DNA is TGTGCCAGTAGCGACCGTGGAGGGAAAGAGACCCAGTACTTC. Translation: CASSDRGGKETQYF.